Described below is a single T cell receptor beta chain sequence and its context. This clonotype was counted many times. The target of this receptor is not known. The record has no base qualities; no much larger clone is one base away. Stable Graves' hyperthyroidism was defined as the absence of progression to ophthalmopathy over 18 months of follow-up. Hyperthyroidism patients were aged 18 to 65 years and newly diagnosed, with disease duration of less than 2 months. The study excluded patients with uncontrolled infections, other autoimmune diseases, pregnancy or lactation. Diagnoses relied on clinical symptoms, serum thyroxine and TRAb, thyroid ultrasound and orbital computed tomography. PBMCs were separated from about 10 ml of fresh peripheral blood using Ficoll-Paque density gradient centrifugation. Total RNA was extracted with Trizol reagent, and quality was checked on an Agilent 2100 Bioanalyzer.

The TCR beta CDR3 regions were amplified from the RNA transcripts. For the first round of RT-PCR on the TCR CDR3, the HTBI primer set was used together with the Qiagen OneStep RT-PCR kit. The libraries were constructed in a second round of multiplex PCR and then size-selected and purified. The libraries were sequenced on an Illumina HiSeq2000 using paired-end 100 bp reads. In the original analysis: SOAPnuke was used to process the raw data, throwing out any read that contained adapters or uncalled bases, had a mean Phred below 15, or lacked an exact constant-primer or identifier match. High-quality paired reads were merged with COPE v1.2.5, and unique nucleotide sequences were defined as clonotypes. MiTCR v1.1 was used to align clonotypes to the IMGT TRBV, TRBD and TRBJ reference segments. Only V-J combinations with frequency above 0.0001, covering about 99% of repertoires, were analysed. A TCS score was defined as the ratio of F50 (clonal expansion) to E x V (chaos), with BLOSUM62-based TCRdist applied between CDR3 peptides within each V-J. Welch's t-statistics and random forest reduced some 510 V-J features to some 14, which were used in a naive Bayes classifier (R e1071). The public reads were reanalyzed by TCRdb: fastp trimming at Q25, MiXCR alignment, in-frame beta chains only. Every entry covers one CDR3 protein and lists the most common genes and DNA from its rows. Clone size and V and J calls follow TCRdb, not the original study. The sample table contains approximately 590,000 distinct CDR3 sequences; only one count was recorded for approximately 15% of them. The ten largest clones represent about 7% of the sample.

Looking up the germline V gene (reference sequence) yields CDR1 SEHNR and CDR2 FQNEAQ. Taken from cysteine to phenylalanine, the CDR3 has 16 residues. Left in the record is the CDR3 DNA by itself, 48 bases read in frame from the first base. V loses 0 bases, J loses 3 bases, and the germline ends lie 12 bases apart. These data originate in a study of T cells in Graves' hyperthyroidism and ophthalmopathy (dated by TCRdb to the late 2010s). Looking at the study overall: Peripheral blood was sampled at the time of initial diagnosis, prior to any treatment. The roughly 100 discovery patients were randomly divided into training and test sets at a 7:3 ratio. Following sampling, methimazole starting at 30 mg daily was given to hyperthyroidism patients, and high-dose intravenous methylprednisolone was given to ophthalmopathy patients. Whether ophthalmopathy could be predicted prospectively was tested in an independent validation cohort made up of some 20 hyperthyroidism patients plus 17 patients who later progressed to ophthalmopathy. According to the paper, TCR Vbeta CDR3 sequencing was carried out on some 130 peripheral blood samples, which came from more than 40 ophthalmopathy, approximately 78 hyperthyroidism and roughly 17 progressor patients. To identify TCR V-J signatures that set the groups apart, the researchers used a discovery cohort of 100 or so patients, made up of 40 to 45 with Graves' ophthalmopathy and around 58 with stable Graves' hyperthyroidism. In about 6 Graves' hyperthyroidism patients, the study also compared T-cell repertoires from thyroid tissue with T-cell repertoires from blood. The full study reports these points: Blood samples also contained most of the expanded thyroid clonotypes (frequency above 0.001), which suggests that blood repertoires may reflect thyroid immune responses. In validation, the model predicted progression to ophthalmopathy with just under 71% sensitivity and about 73% specificity, a median of approximately 6.5 months before onset. A 13 V-J signature model separated ophthalmopathy from stable hyperthyroidism, with about 88% sensitivity and 81.08% specificity in cross-validation and 80%/75% in testing. Sample size was not statistically predetermined, and blinding of investigators to group allocation was not performed.

The chain links TRBV7-9 with TRBJ2-1, with the D gene too uncertain to name. This sequence originates from a young woman with Graves' hyperthyroidism. Sequencing was carried out using blood. In nucleotide form, the sequence is TGTGCCAGCAGCTTAGCGTCGGTGCGGATCTACAATGAGCAGTTCTTC. It is translated as CASSLASVRIYNEQFF.